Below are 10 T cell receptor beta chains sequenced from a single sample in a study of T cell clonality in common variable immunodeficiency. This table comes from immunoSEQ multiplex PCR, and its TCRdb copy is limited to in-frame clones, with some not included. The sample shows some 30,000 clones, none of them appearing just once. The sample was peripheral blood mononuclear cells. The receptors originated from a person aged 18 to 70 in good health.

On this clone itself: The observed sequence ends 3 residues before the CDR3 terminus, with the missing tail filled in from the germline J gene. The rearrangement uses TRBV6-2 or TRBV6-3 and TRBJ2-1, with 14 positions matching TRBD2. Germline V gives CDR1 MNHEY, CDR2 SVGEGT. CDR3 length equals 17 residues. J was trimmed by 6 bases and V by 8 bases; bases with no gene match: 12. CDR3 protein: CASHTTGLAGGGNEQFF. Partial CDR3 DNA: TGTGCCAGCCATACTACAGGACTAGCGGGAGGCGGCAATGAG.

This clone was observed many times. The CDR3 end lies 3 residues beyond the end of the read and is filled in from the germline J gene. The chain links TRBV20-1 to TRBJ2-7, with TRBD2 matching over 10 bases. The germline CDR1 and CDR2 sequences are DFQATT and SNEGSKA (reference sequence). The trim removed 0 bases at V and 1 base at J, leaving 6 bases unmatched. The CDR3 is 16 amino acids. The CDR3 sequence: CSARDRLAGASYEQYF. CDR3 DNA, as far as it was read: TGCAGTGCTAGAGATCGCCTAGCGGGGGCTTCCTACGAG.

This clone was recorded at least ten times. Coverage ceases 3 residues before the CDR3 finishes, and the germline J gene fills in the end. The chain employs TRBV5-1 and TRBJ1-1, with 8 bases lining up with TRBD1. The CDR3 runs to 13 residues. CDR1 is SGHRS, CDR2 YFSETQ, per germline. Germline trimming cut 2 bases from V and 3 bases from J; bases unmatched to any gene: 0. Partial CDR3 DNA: TGCGCCAGCAGCTTACAGGGGGACACTGAA. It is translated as CASSLQGDTE. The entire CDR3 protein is CASSLQGDTEAFF.

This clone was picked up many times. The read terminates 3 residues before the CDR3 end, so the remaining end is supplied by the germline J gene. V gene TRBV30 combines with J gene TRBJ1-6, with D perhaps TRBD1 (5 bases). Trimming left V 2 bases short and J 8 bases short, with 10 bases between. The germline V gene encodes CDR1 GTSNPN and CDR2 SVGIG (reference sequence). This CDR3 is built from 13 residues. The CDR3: CAWSLPGHSPLHF. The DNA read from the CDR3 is TGTGCCTGGAGTCTCCCAGGGCATTCACCC.

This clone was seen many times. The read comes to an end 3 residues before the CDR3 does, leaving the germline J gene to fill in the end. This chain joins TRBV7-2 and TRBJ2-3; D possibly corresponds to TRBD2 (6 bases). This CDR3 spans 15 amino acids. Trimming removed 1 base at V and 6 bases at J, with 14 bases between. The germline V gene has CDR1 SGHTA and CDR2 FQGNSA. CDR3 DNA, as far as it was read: TGTGCCAGCAGCTTAGTAGATGCGGGAACCGATACG. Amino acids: CASSLVDAGTDT. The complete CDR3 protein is CASSLVDAGTDTQYF.

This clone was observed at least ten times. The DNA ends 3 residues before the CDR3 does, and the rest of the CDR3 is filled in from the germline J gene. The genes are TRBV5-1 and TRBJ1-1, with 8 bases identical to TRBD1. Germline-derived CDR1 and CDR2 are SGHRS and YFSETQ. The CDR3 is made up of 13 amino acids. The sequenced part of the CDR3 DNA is TGCGCCAGCAGCTTTACGGGACAGGACGAA. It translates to CASSFTGQDE. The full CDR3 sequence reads CASSFTGQDEAFF.

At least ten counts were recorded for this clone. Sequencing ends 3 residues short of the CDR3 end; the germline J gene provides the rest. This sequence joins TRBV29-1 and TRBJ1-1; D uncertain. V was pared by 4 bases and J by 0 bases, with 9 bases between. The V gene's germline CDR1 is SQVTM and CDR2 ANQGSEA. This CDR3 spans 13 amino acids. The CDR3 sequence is CSVVRAMNTEAFF. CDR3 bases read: TGCAGCGTTGTGCGGGCCATGAACACTGAA.

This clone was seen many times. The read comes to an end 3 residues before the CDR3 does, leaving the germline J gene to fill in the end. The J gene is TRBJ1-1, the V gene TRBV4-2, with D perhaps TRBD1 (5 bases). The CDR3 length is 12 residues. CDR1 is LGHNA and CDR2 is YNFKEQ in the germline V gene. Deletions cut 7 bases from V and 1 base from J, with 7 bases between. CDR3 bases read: TGTGCCAGCATAGGACAGAACACTGAA. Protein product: CASIGQNTE. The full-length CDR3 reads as CASIGQNTEAFF.

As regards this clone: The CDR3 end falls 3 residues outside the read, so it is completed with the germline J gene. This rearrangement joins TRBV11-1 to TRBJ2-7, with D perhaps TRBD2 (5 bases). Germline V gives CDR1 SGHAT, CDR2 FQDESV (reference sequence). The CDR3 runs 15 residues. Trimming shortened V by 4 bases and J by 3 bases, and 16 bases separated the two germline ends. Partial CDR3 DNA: TGTGCCAGCAGCTCCCTGAGCGGCTCTATCTACGAG. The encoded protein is CASSSLSGSIYE. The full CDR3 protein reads CASSSLSGSIYEQYF.

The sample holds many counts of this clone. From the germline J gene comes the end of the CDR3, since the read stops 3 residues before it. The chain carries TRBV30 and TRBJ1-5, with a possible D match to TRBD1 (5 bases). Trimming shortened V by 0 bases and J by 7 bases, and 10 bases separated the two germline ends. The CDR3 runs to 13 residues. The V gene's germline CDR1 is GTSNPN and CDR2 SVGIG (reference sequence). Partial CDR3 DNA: TGTGCCTGGAGTGTACAGGTAGGCCAGCCC. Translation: CAWSVQVGQP. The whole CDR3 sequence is CAWSVQVGQPQHF.